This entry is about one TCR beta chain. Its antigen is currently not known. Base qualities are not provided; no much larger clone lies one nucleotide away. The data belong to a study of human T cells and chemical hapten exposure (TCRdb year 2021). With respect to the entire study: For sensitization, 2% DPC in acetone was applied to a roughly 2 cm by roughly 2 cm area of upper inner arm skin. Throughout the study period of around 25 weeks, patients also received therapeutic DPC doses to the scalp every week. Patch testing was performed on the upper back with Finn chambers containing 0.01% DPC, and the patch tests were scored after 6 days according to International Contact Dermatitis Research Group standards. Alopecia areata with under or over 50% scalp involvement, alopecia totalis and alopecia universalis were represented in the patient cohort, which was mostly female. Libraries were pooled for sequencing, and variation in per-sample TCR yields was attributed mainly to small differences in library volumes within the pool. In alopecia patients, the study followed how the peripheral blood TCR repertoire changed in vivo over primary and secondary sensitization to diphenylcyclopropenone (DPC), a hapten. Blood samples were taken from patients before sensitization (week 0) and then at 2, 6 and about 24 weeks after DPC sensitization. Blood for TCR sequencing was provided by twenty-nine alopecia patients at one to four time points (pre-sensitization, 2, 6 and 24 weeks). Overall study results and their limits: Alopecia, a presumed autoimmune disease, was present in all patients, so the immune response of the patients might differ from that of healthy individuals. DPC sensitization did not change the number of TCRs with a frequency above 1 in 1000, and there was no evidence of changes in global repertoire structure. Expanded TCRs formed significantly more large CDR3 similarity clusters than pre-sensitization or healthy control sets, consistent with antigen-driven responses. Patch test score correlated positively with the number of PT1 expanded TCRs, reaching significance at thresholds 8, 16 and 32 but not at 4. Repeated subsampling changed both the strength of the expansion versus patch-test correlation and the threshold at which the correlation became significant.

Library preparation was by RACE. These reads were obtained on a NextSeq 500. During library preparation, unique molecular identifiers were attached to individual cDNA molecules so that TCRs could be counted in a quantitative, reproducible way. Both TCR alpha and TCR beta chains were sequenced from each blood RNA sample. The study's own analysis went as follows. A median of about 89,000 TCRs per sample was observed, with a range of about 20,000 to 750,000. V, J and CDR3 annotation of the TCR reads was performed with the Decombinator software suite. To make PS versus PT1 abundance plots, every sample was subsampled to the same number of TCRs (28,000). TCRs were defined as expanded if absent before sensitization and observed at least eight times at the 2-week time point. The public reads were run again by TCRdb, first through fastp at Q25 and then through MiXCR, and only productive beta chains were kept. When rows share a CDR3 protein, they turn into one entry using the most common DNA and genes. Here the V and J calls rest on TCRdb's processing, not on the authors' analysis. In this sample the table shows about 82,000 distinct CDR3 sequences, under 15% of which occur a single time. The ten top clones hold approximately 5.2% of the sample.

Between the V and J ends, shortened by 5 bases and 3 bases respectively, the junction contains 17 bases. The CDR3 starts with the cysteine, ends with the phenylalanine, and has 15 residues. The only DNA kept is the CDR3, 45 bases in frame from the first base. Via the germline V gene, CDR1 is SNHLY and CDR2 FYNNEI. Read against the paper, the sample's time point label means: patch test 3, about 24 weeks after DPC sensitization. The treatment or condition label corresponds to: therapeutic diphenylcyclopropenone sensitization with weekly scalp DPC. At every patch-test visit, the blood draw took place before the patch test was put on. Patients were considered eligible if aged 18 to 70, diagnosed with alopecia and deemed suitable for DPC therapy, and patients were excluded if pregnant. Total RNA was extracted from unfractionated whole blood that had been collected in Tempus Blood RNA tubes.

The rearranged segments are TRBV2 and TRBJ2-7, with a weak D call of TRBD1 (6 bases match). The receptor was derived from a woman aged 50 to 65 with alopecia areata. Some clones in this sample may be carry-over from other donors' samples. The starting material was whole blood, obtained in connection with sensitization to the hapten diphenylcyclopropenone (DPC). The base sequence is TGTGCCAGCAGTCACGACAGGTCCGGGCTCTACGAGCAGTACTTC. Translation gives CASSHDRSGLYEQYF. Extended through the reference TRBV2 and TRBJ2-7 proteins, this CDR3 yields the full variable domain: EPEVTQTPSHQVTQMGQEVILRCVPISNHLYFYWYRQILGQKVEFLVSFYNNEISEKSEIFDDQFSVERPDGSNFTLKIRSTKLEDSAMYFCASSHDRSGLYEQYFGPGTRLTVT.